This record concerns one T cell receptor beta chain sequence. There are many counts of this clonotype. Its antigen is currently not known. No much larger clonotype is one base removed from it; base qualities were not supplied. The sample comes from a study (dated by TCRdb to between 2014 and 2017). Context from the whole study: Whether tumor-infiltrating Tregs in breast cancer are recruited from blood Tregs or converted in situ from other CD4+ T cell subsets was tested.

The trim is 5 bases for V and 1 base for J, with a gap of 15 bases between the germline ends. The cysteine opens and the phenylalanine closes a CDR3 of 15 amino acids. Only the CDR3 DNA is retained, 45 bases long and in frame from the first base. The Miltenyi Naive CD4+ T Cell Isolation kit was used to purify naive CD4+ T cells, and CD25 microbeads were used to remove Tregs. Tregs, naive and memory CD4+ T cells from tumor, blood and ipsilateral draining lymph nodes of a few breast cancer patients underwent full-length TCR alpha and beta sequencing. Tumor tissue and lymph nodes from ipsilateral axillary dissection were perfused with PBS, minced and digested with collagenase I and hyaluronidase. Sorted cell populations were confirmed by FACS to exceed 90% purity. Amplification of full-length TCR variable regions was done by 5' RACE PCR using constant-region reverse primers, and this step was followed by semi-nested PCR with Nested Universal Primer A. The ReliaPrep RNA Cell Miniprep System was used to extract total RNA, which was then reverse transcribed into 5'RACE-ready cDNA with the SMARTer RACE 5'/3' Kit. Multiplex adaptors were used to barcode the full-length TCR alpha and beta libraries, which were then sequenced on an Illumina MiSeq. Per the original workflow: For each of nine subset-tissue groups, sequencing data from the five patients were pooled, and the groups were then compared using unsupervised clustering of TCR gene usage. The Morisita-Horn index was used to calculate repertoire similarity, with shared sequences weighted by how much each contributed to each repertoire. TCRdb trimmed public reads at Q25 via fastp, called clones via MiXCR and kept in-frame beta chains. Records with the same CDR3 protein are collapsed into one entry carrying the most frequent genes and DNA. The V and J calls and clone size are TCRdb's, not the authors'. Across this sample there are roughly 55,000 distinct CDR3 sequences, with almost 25% seen only once. Of the sample, 2.5% to 4% falls within the top ten clones.

Study-wide findings and limitations: Validation in the larger cohort was restricted to a single TCR beta V-J rearrangement rather than whole repertoires. Tumor memory CD4+ T cell TCR gene usage was found to cluster with blood and lymph node memory CD4+ cells and with lymph node naive CD4+ cells. Tumor-infiltrating Treg TCR alpha and beta sequences overlapped most with tumor naive CD4+ T cells, then with blood naive CD4+ T cells.

The sequence was collected from a female donor with breast cancer. The sequenced sample consisted of tumor-infiltrating naive CD4+ T cells sorted from the breast tumor. Per the publication, the cell subset or site label means: naive CD4+ T cells, CD4+CD45RA+CD25-. This chain joins TRBV12-3 or TRBV12-4 to TRBJ2-7; the best D guess is TRBD1, with 6 bases matching. The encoded CDR3 is CASSGAGQHSYEQYF. The DNA sequence is TGTGCCAGCAGTGGAGCAGGACAGCATTCCTACGAGCAGTACTTC.